The clone carrying this T cell receptor (beta chain) was counted at least ten times. Its specificity is unknown. The read halts 3 residues ahead of the CDR3 end, with the missing end drawn from the germline J gene. Heparinized whole blood, roughly 4.5 to 9 ml, came from each donor. The CDR3 length is 13 residues. Between the trimmed V and J ends, which lost 5 bases and 1 base, there was a span of 9 bases. Germline CDR1 and CDR2: SGHRS and YFSETQ. This entry belongs to a study of T cell clonality in common variable immunodeficiency. Study-wide findings and caveats: Compared with controls, CVID subjects had fewer shared TCRbeta clones. Fewer deletions and N-nucleotide insertions were reportedly seen in common variable immunodeficiency TCR beta sequences. Compared with healthy controls, CVID subjects showed increased TCRbeta clonality, mostly in about a third.

TCRdb's copy holds only in-frame clones and misses some; the assay was immunoSEQ multiplex PCR. Altogether some 38,000 clones were found in the sample, and no singletons occur. The receptor was isolated from a person between 18 and 75 years old in good health. The sequenced sample was peripheral blood mononuclear cells. The gene calls are TRBV5-1 and TRBJ1-1; D is perhaps TRBD1 (5 bases). CDR3 loop: CASRPQGNTEAFF. The sequenced CDR3 bases are TGCGCCAGCAGGCCTCAGGGGAACACTGAA.